The present T cell receptor (beta chain) was sequenced within a study of T cell repertoires in cytomegalovirus infection. Study details: Indicated by public TCR beta signatures were CMV infection and matching HLA type.

Study outcomes and limitations: There were HLA-C-restricted CMV-specific TCR beta clonotypes dominating the ex vivo response.

TCRdb processed the reads anew with MiXCR; each CDR3 protein has one entry. The sample includes hundreds of thousands of distinct CDR3 sequences, roughly a sixth of them seen just once. The ends were cut back, 7 bases at V and 7 bases at J, with 19 bases in the middle. The CDR3 contains 14 residues. In germline, CDR1 is MDHEN, CDR2 SYDVKM. This clonotype was observed at least ten times. What it binds is not known. Sequencing used PBMCs. This clonotype was obtained from a human donor in good health (CMV status not recorded). Some clones in this sample may be carry-over from other donors' samples. The chain recombines TRBV28 with TRBJ1-1, with a weak D call TRBD1 (5 bases). The CDR3 nucleotides are TGTGCCAGCACCACTGGGAGAGGGGCCAATGAAGCTTTCTTT. This codes for CASTTGRGANEAFF.